A selection of T cell receptor beta chains follows, all from one sample in a study of tumor and adjacent non-tumor tissue in lung cancer. TCRdb reprocessed the multiplex PCR reads via MiXCR and lists one record per CDR3 protein. The sample has 130,000 or so distinct CDR3 sequences; roughly 64% are singletons. The source material was lung tumor tissue. The receptors were gathered from a man aged 30-40 years with non-small cell lung cancer. CDR3s leave out the opening cysteine and the closing phenylalanine or tryptophan.

TRBV29-1 | SAPYRGELWGYT
TRBV6-1 | ACRGQGLDEQY
TRBV5-8 | TSSFGPLGANVLT
TRBV7-3 | ASSLLGSSYNEQF
TRBV6-5 | ASSSISDGDYGYT
TRBV20-1 | SARDGPDRGGTQY
TRBV12-3/TRBV12-4 | ASSLGTGAISYEEY
TRBV7-2 | VSSLLPGSGANVLT
TRBV11-2 | ASSLYASASYNERF
TRBV11-2 | ASSLGASGFSSYNEQF
TRBV6-6 | ASSYMGRKFQPQH
TRBV6-5 | ASSYRDRTYEQY
TRBV4-1 | ASGQDRGSSYGYT
TRBV11-2 | ADSLAWSSGNEQF
TRBV29-1 | SARASGGTDTQY
TRBV20-1 | NASRDNSSYEQY
TRBV29-1 | GVLDPGELF
TRBV29-1 | SLVMDSPIYTQY
TRBV20-1 | SAPGHHGPDTQY
TRBV6-2/TRBV6-3 | ASTMGYPNTEAF
TRBV5-6 | ASSFLPMTVNTGELF
TRBV10-2 | ASSRTSGSYKQY
TRBV20-1 | NARVGGKIQY
TRBV20-1 | SASFPALGETQY